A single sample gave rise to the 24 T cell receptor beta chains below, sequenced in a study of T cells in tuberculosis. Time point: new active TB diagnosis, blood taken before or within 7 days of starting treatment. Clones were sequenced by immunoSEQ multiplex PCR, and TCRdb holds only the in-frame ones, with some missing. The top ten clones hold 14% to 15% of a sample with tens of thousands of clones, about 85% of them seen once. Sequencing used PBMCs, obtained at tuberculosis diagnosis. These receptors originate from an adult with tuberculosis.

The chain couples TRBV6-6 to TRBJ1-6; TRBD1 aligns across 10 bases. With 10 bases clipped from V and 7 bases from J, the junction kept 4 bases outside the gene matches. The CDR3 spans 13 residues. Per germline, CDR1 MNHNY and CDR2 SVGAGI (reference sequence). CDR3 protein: CAIGTGENSPLHF. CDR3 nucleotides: TGTGCCATTGGGACAGGGGAAAATTCACCCCTCCACTTT.

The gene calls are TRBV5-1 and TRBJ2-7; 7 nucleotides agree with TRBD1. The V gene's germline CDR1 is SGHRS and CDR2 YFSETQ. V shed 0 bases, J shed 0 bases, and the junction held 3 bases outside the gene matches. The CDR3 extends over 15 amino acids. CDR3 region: CASSLGRDSSYEQYF. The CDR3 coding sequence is TGCGCCAGCAGCTTGGGTCGGGACAGCTCCTACGAGCAGTACTTC.

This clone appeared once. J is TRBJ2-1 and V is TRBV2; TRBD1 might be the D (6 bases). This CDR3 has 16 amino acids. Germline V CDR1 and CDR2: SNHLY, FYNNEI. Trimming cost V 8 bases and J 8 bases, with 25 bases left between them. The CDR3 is CASGGSGTSKVDEQFF. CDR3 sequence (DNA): TGTGCCAGCGGTGGCTCCGGGACATCCAAGGTCGATGAGCAGTTCTTC.

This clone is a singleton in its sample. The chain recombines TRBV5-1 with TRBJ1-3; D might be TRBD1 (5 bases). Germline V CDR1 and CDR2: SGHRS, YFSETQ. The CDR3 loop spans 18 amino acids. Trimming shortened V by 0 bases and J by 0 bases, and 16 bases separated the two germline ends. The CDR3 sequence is CASSLEGQGLFSGNTIYF. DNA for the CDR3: TGCGCCAGCAGCTTGGAGGGCCAGGGCCTTTTCTCTGGAAACACCATATATTTT.

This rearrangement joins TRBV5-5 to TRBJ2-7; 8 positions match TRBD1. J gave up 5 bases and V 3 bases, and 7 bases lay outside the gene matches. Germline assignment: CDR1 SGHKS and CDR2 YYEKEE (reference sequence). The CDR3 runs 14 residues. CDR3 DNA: TGTGCCAGCAGCTCGGGCAGGGGGCAGGACGAGCAGTACTTC. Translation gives CASSSGRGQDEQYF.

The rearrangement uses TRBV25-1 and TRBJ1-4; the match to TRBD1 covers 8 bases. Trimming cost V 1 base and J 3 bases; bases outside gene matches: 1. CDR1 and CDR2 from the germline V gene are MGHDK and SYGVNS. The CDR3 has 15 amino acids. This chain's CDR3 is CASSESRGPNEKLFF. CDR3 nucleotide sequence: TGTGCCAGCAGTGAATCCAGGGGGCCTAATGAAAAACTGTTTTTT.

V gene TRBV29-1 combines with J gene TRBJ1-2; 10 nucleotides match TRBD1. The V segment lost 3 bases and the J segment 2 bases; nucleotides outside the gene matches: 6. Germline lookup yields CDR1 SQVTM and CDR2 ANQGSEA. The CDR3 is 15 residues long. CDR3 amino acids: CSVDPGTGENYGYTF. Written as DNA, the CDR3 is TGCAGCGTTGACCCCGGGACAGGGGAAAACTATGGCTACACCTTC.

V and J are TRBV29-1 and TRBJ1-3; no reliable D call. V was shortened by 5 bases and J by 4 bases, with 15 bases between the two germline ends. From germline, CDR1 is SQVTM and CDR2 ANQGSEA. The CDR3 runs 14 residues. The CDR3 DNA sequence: TGCAGCGTTTCCATCGCGGGAGGGGGAAACACCATATATTTT. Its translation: CSVSIAGGGNTIYF.

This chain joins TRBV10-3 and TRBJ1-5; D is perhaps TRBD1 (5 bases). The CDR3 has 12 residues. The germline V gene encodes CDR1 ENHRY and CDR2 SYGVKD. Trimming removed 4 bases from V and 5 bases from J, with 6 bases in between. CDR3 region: CAISVGDQPQHF. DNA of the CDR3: TGTGCCATCAGTGTAGGGGATCAGCCCCAGCATTTT.

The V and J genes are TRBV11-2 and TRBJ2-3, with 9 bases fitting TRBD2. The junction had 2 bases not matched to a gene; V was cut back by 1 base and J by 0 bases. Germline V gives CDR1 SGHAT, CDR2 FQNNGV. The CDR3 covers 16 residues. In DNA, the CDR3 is TGTGCCAGCAGCTTAGGTACTAGCGGGAGCACAGATACGCAGTATTTT. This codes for CASSLGTSGSTDTQYF.

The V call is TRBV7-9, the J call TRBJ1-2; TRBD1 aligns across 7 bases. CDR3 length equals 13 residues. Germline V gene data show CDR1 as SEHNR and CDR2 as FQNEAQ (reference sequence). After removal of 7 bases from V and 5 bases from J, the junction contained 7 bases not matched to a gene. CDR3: CASTPSGGYGYTF. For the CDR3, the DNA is TGTGCCAGCACCCCCTCAGGGGGATATGGCTACACCTTC.

The CDR3, as DNA: TGTGCCAGCAGTGTCGACACCGGGGACACCGGGGAGCTGTTTTTT. Its protein product is CASSVDTGDTGELFF. The V gene is TRBV2, the J gene TRBJ2-2, with a tentative D call TRBD2 (5 bases). V shed 4 bases and J shed 3 bases, with 12 bases lying between them. This CDR3 is 15 amino acids long. Germline loops: CDR1 SNHLY, CDR2 FYNNEI.

The CDR3 sequence: CASRRSGDSYNEQFF. CDR3 in DNA: TGCGCCAGCAGACGGTCCGGGGACTCCTACAATGAGCAGTTCTTC. V usage is TRBV5-1 and J usage is TRBJ2-1, with D possibly TRBD2 on 5 matching bases. The V and J ends lost 5 bases and 0 bases respectively, with 12 bases between them. The CDR3 is 15 residues long. In germline, CDR1 is SGHRS, CDR2 YFSETQ.

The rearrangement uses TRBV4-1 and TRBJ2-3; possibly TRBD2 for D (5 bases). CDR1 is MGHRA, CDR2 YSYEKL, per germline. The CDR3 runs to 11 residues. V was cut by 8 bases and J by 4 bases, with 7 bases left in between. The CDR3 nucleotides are TGCGCCAGCGGAGGACCAGATACGCAGTATTTT. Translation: CASGGPDTQYF.

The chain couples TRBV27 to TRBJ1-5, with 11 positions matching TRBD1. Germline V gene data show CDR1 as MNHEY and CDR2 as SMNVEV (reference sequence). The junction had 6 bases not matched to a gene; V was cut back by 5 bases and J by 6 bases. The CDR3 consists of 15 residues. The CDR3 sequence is CASSTGQGAGQPQHF. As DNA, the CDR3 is TGTGCCAGCAGTACCGGACAGGGGGCTGGTCAGCCCCAGCATTTT.

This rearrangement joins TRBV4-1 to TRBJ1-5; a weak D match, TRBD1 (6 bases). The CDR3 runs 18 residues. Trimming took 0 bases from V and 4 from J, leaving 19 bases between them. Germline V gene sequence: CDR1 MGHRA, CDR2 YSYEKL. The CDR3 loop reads CASSQENHGGALNQPQHF. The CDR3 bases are TGCGCCAGCAGCCAAGAAAACCACGGGGGGGCGCTGAATCAGCCCCAGCATTTT.

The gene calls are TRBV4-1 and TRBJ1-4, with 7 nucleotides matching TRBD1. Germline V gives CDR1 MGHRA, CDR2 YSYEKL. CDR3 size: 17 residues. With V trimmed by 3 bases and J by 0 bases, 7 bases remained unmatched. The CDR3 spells CASSHRYQGATNEKLFF. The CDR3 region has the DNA TGCGCCAGCAGCCATAGGTATCAGGGGGCAACTAATGAAAAACTGTTTTTT.

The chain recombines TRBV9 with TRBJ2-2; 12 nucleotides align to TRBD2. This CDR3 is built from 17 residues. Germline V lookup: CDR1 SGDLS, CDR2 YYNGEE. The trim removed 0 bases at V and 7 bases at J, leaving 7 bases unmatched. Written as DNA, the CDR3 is TGTGCCAGCAGCGTAGGACTAGCGGGAGTTTACGGCGGGGAGCTGTTTTTT. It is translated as CASSVGLAGVYGGELFF.

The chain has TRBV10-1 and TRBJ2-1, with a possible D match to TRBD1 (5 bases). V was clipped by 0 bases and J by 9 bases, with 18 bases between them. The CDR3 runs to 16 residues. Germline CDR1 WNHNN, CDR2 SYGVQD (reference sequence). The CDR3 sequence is CASSESSQGSGTEQFF. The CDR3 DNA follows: TGCGCCAGCAGTGAGTCGAGTCAGGGTTCTGGCACTGAGCAGTTCTTC.

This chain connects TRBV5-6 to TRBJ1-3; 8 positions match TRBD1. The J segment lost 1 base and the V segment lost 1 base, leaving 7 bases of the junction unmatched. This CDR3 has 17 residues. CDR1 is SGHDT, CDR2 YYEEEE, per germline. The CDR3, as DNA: TGTGCCAGCAGCTTGTTTGGGCAGGGGGCTTCTGGAAACACCATATATTTT. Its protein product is CASSLFGQGASGNTIYF.

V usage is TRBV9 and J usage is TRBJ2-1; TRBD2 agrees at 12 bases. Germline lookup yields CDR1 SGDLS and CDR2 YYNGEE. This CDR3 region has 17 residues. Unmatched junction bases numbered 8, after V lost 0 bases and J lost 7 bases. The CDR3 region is CASSVVSSGGAANEQFF. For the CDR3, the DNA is TGTGCCAGCAGCGTAGTATCTAGCGGGGGGGCCGCGAATGAGCAGTTCTTC.

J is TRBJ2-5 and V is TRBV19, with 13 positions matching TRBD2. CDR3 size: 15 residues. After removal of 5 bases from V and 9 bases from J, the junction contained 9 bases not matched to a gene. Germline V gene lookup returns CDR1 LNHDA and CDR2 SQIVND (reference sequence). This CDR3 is CASSPGTSGTGAQYF. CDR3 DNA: TGTGCCAGTAGTCCCGGGACTAGCGGGACCGGGGCCCAGTACTTC.

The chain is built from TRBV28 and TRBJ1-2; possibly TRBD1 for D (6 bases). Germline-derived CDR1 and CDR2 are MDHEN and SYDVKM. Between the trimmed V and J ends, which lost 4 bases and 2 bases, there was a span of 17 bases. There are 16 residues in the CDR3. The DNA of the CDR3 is TGTGCCAGCAGTTCACCCGGACAGAGCCTAAACTATGGCTACACCTTC. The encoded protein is CASSSPGQSLNYGYTF.

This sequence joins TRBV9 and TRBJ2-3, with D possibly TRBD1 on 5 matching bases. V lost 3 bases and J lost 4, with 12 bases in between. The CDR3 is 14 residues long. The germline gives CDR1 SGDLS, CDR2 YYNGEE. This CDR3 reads CASSGRWGPDTQYF. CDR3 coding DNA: TGTGCCAGCAGCGGACGATGGGGCCCAGATACGCAGTATTTT.